These 5 T cell receptor beta chains were sequenced from one sample in a study of shared clonotypes between healthy human individuals. Sequencing used immunoSEQ multiplex PCR; TCRdb keeps in-frame clones, though not all of them. The profile shows 2 million to 2.5 million clones, almost 96% of them singletons. The sequencing input was naive CD4+ T cells sorted from blood. Noted subset: CD45RA+ positively selected. These receptors were collected from a man aged 18 to 30 in good health.

The chain uses TRBV5-1 and TRBJ2-2; 13 bases are a match to TRBD2. The V segment lost 2 bases and the J segment 4 bases; nucleotides outside the gene matches: 5. Germline CDR1 reads SGHRS; CDR2 reads YFSETQ. This CDR3 contains 17 residues. The CDR3 DNA is TGCGCCAGCAGCTTTGGACGACTAGCGGGAGGCACCGGGGAGCTGTTTTTT. Translation: CASSFGRLAGGTGELFF.

This clone was counted a few times. The chain is built from TRBV10-1 and TRBJ2-7; D might be TRBD2 (6 bases). Germline V gene sequence: CDR1 WNHNN, CDR2 SYGVQD (reference sequence). V lost 5 bases and J 6 bases, leaving 14 bases between the germline ends. The CDR3 has 13 amino acids. The CDR3, as DNA: TGCGCCAGCAGTCAGACTAGTCGAGGCGAGCAGTACTTC. It translates to CASSQTSRGEQYF.

This chain links TRBV14 with TRBJ2-5; D is perhaps TRBD1 (5 bases). Trimming pared 0 bases from V and 6 bases from J, leaving 11 bases between. This CDR3 has 14 residues. The germline gives CDR1 SGHDN, CDR2 FVKESK. CDR3 residues: CASSQDRGWKTQYF. The CDR3 region has the DNA TGTGCCAGCAGCCAAGATAGGGGCTGGAAGACCCAGTACTTC.

This clone was seen more than once but under ten times. V is TRBV9 and J is TRBJ1-3, with D maybe TRBD1 (6 bases). Between the trimmed V and J ends, which lost 0 bases and 2 bases, there was a span of 12 bases. Per germline, CDR1 SGDLS and CDR2 YYNGEE. The CDR3 is 16 residues long. CDR3 DNA: TGTGCCAGCAGCGTAGACAGGGCTTTGACTGGAAACACCATATATTTT. Translating gives CASSVDRALTGNTIYF.

The chain carries TRBV5-1 and TRBJ1-2, with 8 positions matching TRBD1. This CDR3 spans 14 amino acids. Per the germline V gene, CDR1 is SGHRS and CDR2 is YFSETQ. Losses at the gene ends were 4 bases for V and 8 bases for J; bases not matched to a gene: 10. Here the CDR3 reads CASSLDDRGRGYTF. CDR3 DNA sequence: TGCGCCAGCAGCCTCGACGACAGGGGAAGAGGCTACACCTTC. The full variable domain, its missing parts supplied by reference TRBV5-1 and TRBJ1-2, is KAGVTQTPRYLIKTRGQQVTLSCSPISGHRSVSWYQQTPGQGLQFLFEYFSETQRNKGNFPGRFSGRQFSNSRSEMNVSTLELGDSALYLCASSLDDRGRGYTFGSGTRLTVV.